The entry below describes one T cell receptor beta chain. Its antigen is undetermined. These data belong to a study of cytomegalovirus exposure and HLA in healthy donors. Study as a whole: In an early release, HLA-typed donors contributed about 79 million unique TCR sequences.

The PCR contained 60 Vbeta and 13 Jbeta primers. Using immunoSEQ multiplex PCR, the repertoire was profiled, and TCRdb retains in-frame clones only, with some absent. Listed are about 74,000 clones; 6% to 8% falls within the top ten. The germline V gene encodes CDR1 SGHDT and CDR2 YYEEEE. Trimming cost V 2 bases and J 1 base; bases outside gene matches: 9. The CDR3 loop spans 16 amino acids. Regarding the study as a whole: Later analysis suggested links between common viral pathogens and several top significant clusters. A reported reduction in N-insertions relative to the roughly 670-donor mean was seen in an Asian-associated ancestry cluster in a later analysis. DRB1 had the most TCR associations and HLA-C the fewest, a later analysis found, with rates varying by HLA locus.

The chain recombines TRBV5-6 with TRBJ2-7; 7 bases are a match to TRBD2. The clonotype comes from a female donor in good health and CMV-seropositive. Sequenced sample: PBMCs. The CDR3 DNA reads as TGTGCCAGCAGCTTCGGTGGGGCTAGCGGATCCTACGAGCAGTACTTC. The encoded protein is CASSFGGASGSYEQYF.